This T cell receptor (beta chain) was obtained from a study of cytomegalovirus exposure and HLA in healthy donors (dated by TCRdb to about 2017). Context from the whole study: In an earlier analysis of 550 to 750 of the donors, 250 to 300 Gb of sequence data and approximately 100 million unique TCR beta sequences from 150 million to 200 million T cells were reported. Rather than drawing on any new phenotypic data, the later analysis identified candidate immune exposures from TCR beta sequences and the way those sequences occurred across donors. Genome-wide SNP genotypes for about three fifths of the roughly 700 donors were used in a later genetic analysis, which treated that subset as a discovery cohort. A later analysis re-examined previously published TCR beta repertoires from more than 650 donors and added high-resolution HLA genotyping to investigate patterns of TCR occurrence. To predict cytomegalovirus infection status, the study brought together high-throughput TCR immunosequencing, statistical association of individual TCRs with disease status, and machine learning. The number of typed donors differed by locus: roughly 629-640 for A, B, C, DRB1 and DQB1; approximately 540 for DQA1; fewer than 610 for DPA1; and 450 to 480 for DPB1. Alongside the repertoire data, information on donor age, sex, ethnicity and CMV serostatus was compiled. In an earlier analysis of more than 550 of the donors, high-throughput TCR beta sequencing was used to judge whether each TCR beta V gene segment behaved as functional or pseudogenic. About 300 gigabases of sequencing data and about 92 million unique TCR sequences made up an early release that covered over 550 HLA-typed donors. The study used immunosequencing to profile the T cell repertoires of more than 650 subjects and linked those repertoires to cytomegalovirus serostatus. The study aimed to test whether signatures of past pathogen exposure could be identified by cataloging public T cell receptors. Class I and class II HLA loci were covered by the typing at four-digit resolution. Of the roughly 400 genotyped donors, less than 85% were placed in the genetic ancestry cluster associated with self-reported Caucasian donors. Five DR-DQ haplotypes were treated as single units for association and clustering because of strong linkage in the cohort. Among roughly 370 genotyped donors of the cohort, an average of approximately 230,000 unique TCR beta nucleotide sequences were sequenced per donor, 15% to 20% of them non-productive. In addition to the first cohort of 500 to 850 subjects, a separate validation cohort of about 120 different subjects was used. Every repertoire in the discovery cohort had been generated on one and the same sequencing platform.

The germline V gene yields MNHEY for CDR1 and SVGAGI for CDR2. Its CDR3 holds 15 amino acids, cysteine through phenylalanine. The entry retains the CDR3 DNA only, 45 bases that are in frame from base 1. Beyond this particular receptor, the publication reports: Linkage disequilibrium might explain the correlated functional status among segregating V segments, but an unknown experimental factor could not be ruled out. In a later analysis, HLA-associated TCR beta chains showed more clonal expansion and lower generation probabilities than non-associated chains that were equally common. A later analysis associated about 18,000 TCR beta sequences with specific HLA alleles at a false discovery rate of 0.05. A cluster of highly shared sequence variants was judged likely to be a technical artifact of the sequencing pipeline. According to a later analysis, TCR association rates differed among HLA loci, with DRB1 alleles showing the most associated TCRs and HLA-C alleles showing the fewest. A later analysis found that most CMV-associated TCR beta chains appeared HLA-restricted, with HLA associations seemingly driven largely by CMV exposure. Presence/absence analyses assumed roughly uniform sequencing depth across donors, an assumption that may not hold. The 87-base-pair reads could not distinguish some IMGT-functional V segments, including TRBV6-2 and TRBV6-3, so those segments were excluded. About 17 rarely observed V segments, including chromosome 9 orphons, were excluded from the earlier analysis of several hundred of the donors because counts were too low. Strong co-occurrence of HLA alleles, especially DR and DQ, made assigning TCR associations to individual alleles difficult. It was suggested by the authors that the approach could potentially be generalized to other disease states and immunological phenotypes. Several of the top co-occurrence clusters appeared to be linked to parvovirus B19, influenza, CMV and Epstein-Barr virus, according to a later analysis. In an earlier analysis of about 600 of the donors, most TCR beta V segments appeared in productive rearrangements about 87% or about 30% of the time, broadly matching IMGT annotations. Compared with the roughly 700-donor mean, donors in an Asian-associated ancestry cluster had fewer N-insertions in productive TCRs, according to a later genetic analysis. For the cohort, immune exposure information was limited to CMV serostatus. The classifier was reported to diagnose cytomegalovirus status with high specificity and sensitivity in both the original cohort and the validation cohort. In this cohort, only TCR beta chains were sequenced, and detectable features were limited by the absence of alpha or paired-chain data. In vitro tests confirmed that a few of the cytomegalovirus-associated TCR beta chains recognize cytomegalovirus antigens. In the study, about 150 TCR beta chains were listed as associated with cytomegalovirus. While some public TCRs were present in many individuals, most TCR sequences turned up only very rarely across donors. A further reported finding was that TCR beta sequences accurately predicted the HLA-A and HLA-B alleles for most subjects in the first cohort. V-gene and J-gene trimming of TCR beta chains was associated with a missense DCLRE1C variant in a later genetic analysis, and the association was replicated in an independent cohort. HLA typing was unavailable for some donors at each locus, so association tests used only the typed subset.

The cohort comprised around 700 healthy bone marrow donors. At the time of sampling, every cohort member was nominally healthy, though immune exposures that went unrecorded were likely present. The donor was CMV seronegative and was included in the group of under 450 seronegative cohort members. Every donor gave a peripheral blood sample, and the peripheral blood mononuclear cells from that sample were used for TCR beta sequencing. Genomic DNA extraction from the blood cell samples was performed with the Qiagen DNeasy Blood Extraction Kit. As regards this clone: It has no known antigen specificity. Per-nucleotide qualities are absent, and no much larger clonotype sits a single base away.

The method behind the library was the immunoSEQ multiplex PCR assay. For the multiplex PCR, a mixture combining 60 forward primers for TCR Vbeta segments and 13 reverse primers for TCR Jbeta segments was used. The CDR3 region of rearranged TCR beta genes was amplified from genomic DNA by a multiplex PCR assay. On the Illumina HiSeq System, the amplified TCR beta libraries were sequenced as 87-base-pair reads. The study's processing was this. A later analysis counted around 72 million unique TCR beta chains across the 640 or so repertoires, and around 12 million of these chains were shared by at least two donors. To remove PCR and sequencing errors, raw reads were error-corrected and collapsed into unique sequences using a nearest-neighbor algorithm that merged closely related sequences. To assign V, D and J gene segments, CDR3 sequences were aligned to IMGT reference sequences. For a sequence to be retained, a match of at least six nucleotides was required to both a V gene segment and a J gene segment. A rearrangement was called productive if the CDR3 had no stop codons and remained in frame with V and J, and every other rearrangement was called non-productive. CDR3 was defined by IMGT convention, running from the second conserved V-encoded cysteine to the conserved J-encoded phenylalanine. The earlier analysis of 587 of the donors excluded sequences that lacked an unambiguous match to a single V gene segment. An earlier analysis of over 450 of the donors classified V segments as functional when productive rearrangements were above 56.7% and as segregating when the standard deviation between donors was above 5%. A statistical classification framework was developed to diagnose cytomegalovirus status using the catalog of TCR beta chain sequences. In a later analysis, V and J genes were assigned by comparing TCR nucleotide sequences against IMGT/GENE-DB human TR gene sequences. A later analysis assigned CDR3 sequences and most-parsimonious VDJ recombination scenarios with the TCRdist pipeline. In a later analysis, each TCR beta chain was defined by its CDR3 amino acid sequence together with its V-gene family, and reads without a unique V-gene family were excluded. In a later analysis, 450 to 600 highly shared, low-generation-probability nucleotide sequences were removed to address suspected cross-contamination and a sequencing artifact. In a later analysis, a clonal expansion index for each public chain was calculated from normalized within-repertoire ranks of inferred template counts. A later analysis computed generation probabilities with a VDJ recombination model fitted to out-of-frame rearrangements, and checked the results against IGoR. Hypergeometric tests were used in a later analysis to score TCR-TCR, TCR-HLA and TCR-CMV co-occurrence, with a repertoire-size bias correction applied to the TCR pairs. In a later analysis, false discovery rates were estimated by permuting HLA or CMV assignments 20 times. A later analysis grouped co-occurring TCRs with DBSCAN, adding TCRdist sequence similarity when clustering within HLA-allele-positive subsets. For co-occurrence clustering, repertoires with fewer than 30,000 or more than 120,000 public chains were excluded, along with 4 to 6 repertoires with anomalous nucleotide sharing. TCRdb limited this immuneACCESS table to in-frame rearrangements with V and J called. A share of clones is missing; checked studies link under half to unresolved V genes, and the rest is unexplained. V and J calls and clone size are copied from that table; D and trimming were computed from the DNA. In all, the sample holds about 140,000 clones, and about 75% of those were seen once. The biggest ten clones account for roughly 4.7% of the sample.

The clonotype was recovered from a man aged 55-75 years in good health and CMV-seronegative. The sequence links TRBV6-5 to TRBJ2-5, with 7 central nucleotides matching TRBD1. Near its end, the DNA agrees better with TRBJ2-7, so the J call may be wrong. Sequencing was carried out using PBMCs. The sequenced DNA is TGTGCCAGCAGGCCGGACCGGGACAGCGTCTACGAGCAGTACTTC. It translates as CASRPDRDSVYEQYF.